A single sample is the source of the 32 T cell receptor beta chains below, sequenced in a study of a mutant IDH1 vaccine in newly diagnosed glioma. Indicated time point: week 35, safety follow-up. Doses consisted of 300 ug of mutant IDH1 20-mer peptide each, paired with topical imiquimod. Measured with immunoSEQ multiplex PCR; TCRdb has only the in-frame clones, and not every one. The table records approximately 60,000 clones, around 74% of them present only once. No antigen is known for these receptors. Sequenced material: PBMCs, taken from a glioma patient whose treatment included an IDH1 peptide vaccine. Source of these receptors: a man in his fifties or sixties with glioma.

The gene calls are TRBV30 and TRBJ1-3; D gene unclear. The CDR3 has 14 amino acids. V lost 3 bases and J lost 1, with 10 bases in between. The germline gives CDR1 GTSNPN, CDR2 SVGIG (reference sequence). CDR3 coding DNA: TGTGCCTGGAGCCTGGAGTCGTCTGGAAACACCATATATTTT. Protein product: CAWSLESSGNTIYF.

The chain recombines TRBV5-6 with TRBJ2-7; D possibly corresponds to TRBD2 (5 bases). The CDR3 is made up of 15 amino acids. V lost 6 bases and J 5 bases, leaving 21 bases between the germline ends. From germline, CDR1 is SGHDT and CDR2 YYEEEE. This chain's CDR3 is CASNLRRGGYDEQYF. The CDR3 bases are TGTGCCAGCAACCTCCGCCGGGGTGGTTACGACGAGCAGTACTTC.

The J gene is TRBJ2-7, the V gene TRBV28, with 9 bases fitting TRBD1. The ends lost 7 bases at V and 4 bases at J; junction bases unmatched: 5. The CDR3 is 13 amino acids. Germline V lookup: CDR1 MDHEN, CDR2 SYDVKM. CDR3 bases: TGTGCCAGCAATCCGGGACAGGGATACGAGCAGTACTTC. This sequence encodes CASNPGQGYEQYF.

Only a few counts were recorded for this clone. V and J are TRBV9 and TRBJ1-6, with 8 bases lining up with TRBD1. The CDR3 loop spans 15 amino acids. V lost 2 bases and J lost 7; bases outside the gene matches: 5. The germline V gene has CDR1 SGDLS and CDR2 YYNGEE. CDR3 bases: TGTGCCAGCAGCGTCGGCAGGGGGCGCAATTCACCCCTCCACTTT. Translated: CASSVGRGRNSPLHF.

V and J are TRBV7-9 and TRBJ1-4; D may be TRBD1 (6 bases). This CDR3 region has 14 residues. CDR1 is SEHNR and CDR2 is FQNEAQ in the germline V gene (reference sequence). V shed 5 bases and J shed 8 bases, with 15 bases lying between them. The CDR3 protein is CASSKTGIEEKLFF. The CDR3 DNA follows: TGTGCCAGCAGCAAAACAGGGATAGAGGAAAAACTGTTTTTT.

The chain uses TRBV30 and TRBJ2-7; TRBD1 might be the D (6 bases). With 4 bases removed from V and 1 base from J, the gap between germline ends came to 8 bases. The CDR3 extends over 12 amino acids. The V gene's germline CDR1 is GTSNPN and CDR2 SVGIG (reference sequence). The CDR3 DNA reads as TGTGCCTGGACGGACAGTTCCTACGAGCAGTACTTC. Translated: CAWTDSSYEQYF.

The sample holds a few counts of this clone. The rearrangement uses TRBV19 and TRBJ2-1; 7 bases are a match to TRBD2. Germline-derived CDR1 and CDR2 are LNHDA and SQIVND (reference sequence). The CDR3 consists of 13 residues. The J segment lost 5 bases and the V segment lost 7 bases, leaving 5 bases of the junction unmatched. The CDR3 loop is CASMERGDNEQFF. CDR3 sequence (DNA): TGTGCCAGTATGGAACGGGGGGACAATGAGCAGTTCTTC.

The rearrangement uses TRBV5-4 and TRBJ1-1, with D hard to call. Trimming took off 1 base at V and 1 base at J, with 8 bases between the two ends. The CDR3 has 14 residues. CDR1 and CDR2 from the germline V gene are SGHNT and YYREEE (reference sequence). The DNA for the CDR3 is TGTGCCAGCAGCTTGCGCGCAGCGAACACTGAAGCTTTCTTT. This sequence encodes CASSLRAANTEAFF.

The chain has TRBV10-3 and TRBJ1-3; D is unresolved. This CDR3 is 14 amino acids long. Between the trimmed V and J ends, which lost 4 bases and 2 bases, there was a span of 9 bases. The V gene's germline CDR1 is ENHRY and CDR2 SYGVKD. The CDR3: CAISGSRPGNTIYF. For the CDR3, the DNA is TGTGCCATCAGTGGAAGCAGGCCTGGAAACACCATATATTTT.

The chain carries TRBV19 and TRBJ1-5, with 7 bases lining up with TRBD1. This CDR3 has 15 amino acids. Trimming took 3 bases from V and 4 from J; bases not matched to a gene: 6. The germline V gene encodes CDR1 LNHDA and CDR2 SQIVND (reference sequence). In nucleotides, the CDR3 is TGTGCCAGTAGTATCACGGGACAGCGAAATCAGCCCCAGCATTTT. Its translation: CASSITGQRNQPQHF.

In this sample, this clone turned up a few times. The CDR3: CASSPQGKVNYGYTF. The CDR3 nucleotides are TGTGCCAGTAGTCCCCAGGGGAAGGTGAACTATGGCTACACCTTC. The chain links TRBV19 to TRBJ1-2; D might be TRBD1 (6 bases). Germline V gene data show CDR1 as LNHDA and CDR2 as SQIVND (reference sequence). The CDR3 length is 15 residues. V lost 5 bases and J lost 2, with 15 bases in between.

This chain uses TRBV20-1 with TRBJ1-2, with D unclear. This CDR3 region has 11 residues. CDR1 is DFQATT and CDR2 is SNEGSKA in the germline V gene (reference sequence). With 2 bases removed from V and 4 bases from J, the gap between germline ends came to 5 bases. The CDR3 sequence: CSARKVYGYTF. The CDR3, as DNA: TGCAGTGCTAGAAAGGTCTATGGCTACACCTTC.

The chain has TRBV14 and TRBJ2-4; D uncertain. The CDR3 loop spans 17 amino acids. Trimming took off 2 bases at V and 0 bases at J, with 14 bases between the two ends. Germline-derived CDR1 and CDR2 are SGHDN and FVKESK. CDR3 nucleotide sequence: TGTGCCAGCAGCCAATTCCGACACGATTTAGCCAAAAACATTCAGTACTTC. This gives the protein CASSQFRHDLAKNIQYF.

This rearrangement joins TRBV29-1 to TRBJ2-2; 9 nucleotides align to TRBD1. The germline CDR1 and CDR2 sequences are SQVTM and ANQGSEA. CDR3 length: 12 residues. Trimming cost V 5 bases and J 10 bases; bases outside gene matches: 5. The CDR3: CSVWDRAAELFF. The CDR3 coding sequence is TGCAGCGTTTGGGACAGGGCGGCGGAGCTGTTTTTT.

The rearrangement links TRBV5-1 to TRBJ1-1; D is unresolved. Trimming cost V 4 bases and J 3 bases, with 10 bases left between them. The CDR3 is 13 amino acids. Per the germline V gene, CDR1 is SGHRS and CDR2 is YFSETQ. As DNA, the CDR3 is TGCGCCAGCAGCCCTAGATGGGACACTGAAGCTTTCTTT. It specifies CASSPRWDTEAFF.

This chain links TRBV30 with TRBJ1-6, with unresolved D. V was clipped by 0 bases and J by 10 bases, with 19 bases between them. The CDR3 spans 16 residues. The germline CDR1 and CDR2 sequences are GTSNPN and SVGIG (reference sequence). The CDR3 protein is CAWSVISGSLGSPLHF. The CDR3 DNA is TGTGCCTGGAGTGTAATAAGTGGGAGCCTGGGCTCACCCCTCCACTTT.

This sequence joins TRBV2 and TRBJ1-4; 7 nucleotides align to TRBD1. With 6 bases clipped from V and 7 bases from J, the junction kept 5 bases outside the gene matches. The germline gives CDR1 SNHLY, CDR2 FYNNEI. CDR3 length: 13 residues. The CDR3 reads CASSLQGGEKLFF. The DNA for the CDR3 is TGTGCCAGCAGCCTTCAGGGGGGTGAAAAACTGTTTTTT. Filled out from reference TRBV2 and TRBJ1-4, the complete variable domain reads EPEVTQTPSHQVTQMGQEVILRCVPISNHLYFYWYRQILGQKVEFLVSFYNNEISEKSEIFDDQFSVERPDGSNFTLKIRSTKLEDSAMYFCASSLQGGEKLFFGSGTQLSVL.

This sequence joins TRBV4-1 and TRBJ1-2; maybe TRBD1 (5 bases). This CDR3 contains 14 residues. Between the trimmed V and J ends, which lost 4 bases and 6 bases, there was a span of 15 bases. Germline-derived CDR1 and CDR2 are MGHRA and YSYEKL. CDR3 protein: CASSRLRGEDGYTF. Written as DNA, the CDR3 is TGCGCCAGCAGCCGGCTAAGGGGCGAGGATGGCTACACCTTC.

The chain combines TRBV5-6 with TRBJ1-2; D is uncertain. The ends were cut back, 0 bases at V and 0 bases at J, with 9 bases in the middle. This CDR3 region has 15 residues. Germline V gene sequence: CDR1 SGHDT, CDR2 YYEEEE. CDR3 sequence (DNA): TGTGCCAGCAGCTTGGTGGGCAGCCCTAACTATGGCTACACCTTC. Amino acid sequence: CASSLVGSPNYGYTF.

The chain recombines TRBV5-1 with TRBJ1-3, with 7 bases that match TRBD1. The CDR3 totals 17 residues. V lost 4 bases to trimming and J lost 0 bases; unmatched junction nucleotides: 10. CDR1 SGHRS and CDR2 YFSETQ come from the germline V gene. CDR3: CASSARDSGLSGNTIYF. The CDR3 coding sequence is TGCGCCAGCAGCGCCCGGGACAGCGGACTCTCTGGAAACACCATATATTTT.

A few counts support this clone. This chain links TRBV19 with TRBJ2-7, with D tentatively TRBD1 or TRBD2 (5 bases each). Germline lookup yields CDR1 LNHDA and CDR2 SQIVND (reference sequence). V was trimmed by 9 bases and J by 3 bases, leaving 9 bases between them. This CDR3 has 11 amino acids. CDR3: CASGAYYEQYF. In DNA form, the CDR3 reads TGTGCCAGCGGGGCTTACTACGAGCAGTACTTC.

The CDR3 DNA sequence: TGTGCCACCAGCCCCTACAGGGGTCCGAATCAGCCCCAGCATTTT. Its protein is CATSPYRGPNQPQHF. V is TRBV15 and J is TRBJ1-5; 7 bases agree with TRBD1. From germline, CDR1 is LNHNV and CDR2 YYDKDF (reference sequence). Trimming at V came to 5 bases and at J to 4 bases, leaving 8 bases not matched to a gene. The CDR3 runs to 15 residues.

This sequence joins TRBV7-8 and TRBJ1-1, with D tentatively TRBD1 (6 bases). Trimming shortened V by 7 bases and J by 7 bases, and 10 bases separated the two germline ends. The CDR3 is 11 residues long. In germline, CDR1 is SGHVS, CDR2 FQNEAQ. In DNA, the CDR3 is TGTGCCAGCATCCGGGACATTGAAGCTTTCTTT. Amino acids: CASIRDIEAFF.

This chain links TRBV5-6 with TRBJ2-7; D is uncertain. CDR1 and CDR2 from the germline V gene are SGHDT and YYEEEE. Trimming removed 2 bases from V and 1 base from J, with 7 bases in between. CDR3 length: 13 residues. CDR3 loop: CASSLGVSYEQYF. CDR3 nucleotide sequence: TGTGCCAGCAGCTTAGGTGTGTCCTACGAGCAGTACTTC.

The gene calls are TRBV27 and TRBJ2-1; no clear D gene. The CDR3 has 14 amino acids. The V end lost 6 bases, the J end lost 4 bases, and 13 bases lay between the germline ends. CDR1 and CDR2 (germline): MNHEY, SMNVEV (reference sequence). The CDR3 region has the DNA TGTGCCAGCAGCCCACGAGACCATTACAATGAGCAGTTCTTC. Its translation: CASSPRDHYNEQFF.

This clone was seen repeatedly, ten times or more. This chain links TRBV15 with TRBJ2-7; D is perhaps TRBD2 (6 bases). The ends were cut back, 0 bases at V and 6 bases at J, with 18 bases in the middle. This CDR3 has 16 amino acids. Per germline, CDR1 LNHNV and CDR2 YYDKDF (reference sequence). The CDR3 sequence is CATSRDELGLQSEQYF. DNA of the CDR3: TGTGCCACCAGCAGAGATGAGTTGGGACTCCAATCCGAGCAGTACTTC.

The V and J genes are TRBV4-1 and TRBJ1-4; 10 nucleotides line up with TRBD1. Trimming at V came to 3 bases and at J to 7 bases, leaving 5 bases not matched to a gene. Germline CDR1 is MGHRA and CDR2 is YSYEKL. The CDR3 has 15 amino acids. CDR3: CASSHRDRGSEKLFF. Written as DNA, the CDR3 is TGCGCCAGCAGCCACCGGGACAGGGGTAGTGAAAAACTGTTTTTT.

The chain employs TRBV18 and TRBJ1-1; D not resolved. The V end lost 4 bases, the J end lost 0 bases, and 6 bases lay between the germline ends. In germline, CDR1 is KGHSH, CDR2 LQKENI. CDR3 length: 13 residues. The CDR3 DNA is TGTGCCAGCTCACGGAACATGAACACTGAAGCTTTCTTT. Translating it yields CASSRNMNTEAFF.

This chain connects TRBV5-8 to TRBJ2-7; 9 bases fit TRBD1. The V and J ends lost 2 bases and 3 bases, in that order; junction bases with no gene match: 3. Germline V gives CDR1 SGHTS, CDR2 YDEGEE. This CDR3 spans 14 amino acids. The CDR3 DNA follows: TGTGCCAGCAGCTTAGACAGGGGGATCTACGAGCAGTACTTC. This gives the protein CASSLDRGIYEQYF. Full variable domain (missing parts from reference TRBV5-8 and TRBJ2-7): EAGVTQSPTHLIKTRGQQATLRCSPISGHTSVYWYQQALGLGLQFLLWYDEGEERNRGNFPPRFSGRQFPNYSSELNVNALELEDSALYLCASSLDRGIYEQYFGPGTRLTVT.

There are many counts of this clone. The rearrangement uses TRBV27 and TRBJ2-1; 14 positions agree with TRBD2. Trimming at V came to 7 bases and at J to 4 bases, leaving 9 bases not matched to a gene. This CDR3 is 17 amino acids long. CDR1 is MNHEY, CDR2 SMNVEV, per germline (reference sequence). The CDR3 loop is CASTLLTSGGVYNEQFF. Written as DNA, the CDR3 is TGTGCCAGCACCTTATTGACTAGCGGGGGGGTGTACAATGAGCAGTTCTTC.

This clone has only a few counts. Other nucleotide sequences in the sample specify the same CDR3. This chain uses TRBV6-4 with TRBJ1-1; D ambiguous. V dropped 8 bases and J dropped 0 bases, with 13 bases sitting between them. The CDR3 loop spans 14 amino acids. Looked up from germline, CDR1 is MRHNA and CDR2 is SNTAGT. Here the CDR3 DNA reads TGTGCCAGCCGAGGAACGGACCTGAACACTGAAGCTTTCTTT. Residues: CASRGTDLNTEAFF.

The chain joins TRBV11-1 to TRBJ2-7, with TRBD2 matching 10 bases. The CDR3 is made up of 16 amino acids. Unmatched junction bases numbered 9, after V lost 6 bases and J lost 1 base. The V gene's germline CDR1 is SGHAT and CDR2 FQDESV (reference sequence). In nucleotides, the CDR3 is TGTGCCAGCAGTCTCATAGCGGGGGGCCATTCCTACGAGCAGTACTTC. Amino acids: CASSLIAGGHSYEQYF. Supplemented by reference TRBV11-1 and TRBJ2-7, the full variable domain reads EAEVAQSPRYKITEKSQAVAFWCDPISGHATLYWYRQILGQGPELLVQFQDESVVDDSQLPKDRFSAERLKGVDSTLKIQPAELGDSAMYLCASSLIAGGHSYEQYFGPGTRLTVT.